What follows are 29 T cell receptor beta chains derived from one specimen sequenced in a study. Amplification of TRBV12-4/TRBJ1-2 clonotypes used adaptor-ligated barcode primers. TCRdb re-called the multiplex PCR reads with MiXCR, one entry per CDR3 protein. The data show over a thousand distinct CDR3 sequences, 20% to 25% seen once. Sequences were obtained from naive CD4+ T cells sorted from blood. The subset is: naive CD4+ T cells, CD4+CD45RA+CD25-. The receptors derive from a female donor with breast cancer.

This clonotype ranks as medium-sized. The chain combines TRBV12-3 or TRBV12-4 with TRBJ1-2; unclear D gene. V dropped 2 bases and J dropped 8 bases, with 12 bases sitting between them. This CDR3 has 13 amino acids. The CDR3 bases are TGTGCCAGCAGTTTAACGCTGGGCGAGGGCTACACCTTC. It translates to CASSLTLGEGYTF.

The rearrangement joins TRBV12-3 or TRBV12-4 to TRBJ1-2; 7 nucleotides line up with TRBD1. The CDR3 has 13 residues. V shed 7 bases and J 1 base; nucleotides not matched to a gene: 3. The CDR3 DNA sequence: TGTGCCAGCACGGGACAGAATAACTATGGCTACACCTTC. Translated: CASTGQNNYGYTF.

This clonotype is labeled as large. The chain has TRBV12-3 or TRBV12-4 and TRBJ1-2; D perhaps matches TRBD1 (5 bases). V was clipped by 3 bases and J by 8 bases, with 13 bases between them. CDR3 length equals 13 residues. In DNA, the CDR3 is TGTGCCAGCAGTTTCCAGGGTAGGGACGGCTACACCTTC. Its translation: CASSFQGRDGYTF.

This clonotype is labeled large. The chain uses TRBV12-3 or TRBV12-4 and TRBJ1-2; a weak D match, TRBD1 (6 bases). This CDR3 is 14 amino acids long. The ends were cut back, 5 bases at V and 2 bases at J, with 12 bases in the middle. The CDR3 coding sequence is TGTGCCAGCAGTGGGACCGGGACAAACTATGGCTACACCTTC. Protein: CASSGTGTNYGYTF.

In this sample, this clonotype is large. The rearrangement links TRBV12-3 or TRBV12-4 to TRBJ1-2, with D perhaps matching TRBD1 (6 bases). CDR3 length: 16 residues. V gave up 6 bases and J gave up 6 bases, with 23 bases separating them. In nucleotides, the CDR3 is TGTGCCAGCAGGAAACAGGGTTATCGCGCGTCAGATGGCTACACCTTC. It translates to CASRKQGYRASDGYTF.

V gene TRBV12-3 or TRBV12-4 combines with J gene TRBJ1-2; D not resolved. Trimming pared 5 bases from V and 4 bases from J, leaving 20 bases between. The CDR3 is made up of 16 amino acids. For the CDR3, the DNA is TGTGCCAGCAGTAGCCCATGGACGGAGCACGCCTATGGCTACACCTTC. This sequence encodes CASSSPWTEHAYGYTF.

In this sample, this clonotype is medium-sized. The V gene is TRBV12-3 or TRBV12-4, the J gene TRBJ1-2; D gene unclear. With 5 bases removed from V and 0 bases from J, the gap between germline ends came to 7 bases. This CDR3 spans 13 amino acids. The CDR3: CASSLNTNYGYTF. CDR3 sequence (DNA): TGTGCCAGCAGTCTGAATACTAACTATGGCTACACCTTC.

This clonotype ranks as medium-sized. CDR3 sequence reads: CASSLGGQPGYGYTF. The CDR3 nucleotides are TGTGCCAGCAGTTTAGGCGGACAGCCGGGCTATGGCTACACCTTC. The genes are TRBV12-3 or TRBV12-4 and TRBJ1-2; D is possibly TRBD1 (6 bases). The CDR3 has 15 amino acids. Trimming removed 1 base from V and 4 bases from J, with 13 bases in between.

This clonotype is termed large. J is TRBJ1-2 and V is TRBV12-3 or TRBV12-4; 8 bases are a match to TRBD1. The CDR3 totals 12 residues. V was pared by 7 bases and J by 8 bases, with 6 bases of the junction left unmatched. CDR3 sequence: CASTPDRAGYTF. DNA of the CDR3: TGTGCCAGCACCCCGGACAGGGCGGGCTACACCTTC.

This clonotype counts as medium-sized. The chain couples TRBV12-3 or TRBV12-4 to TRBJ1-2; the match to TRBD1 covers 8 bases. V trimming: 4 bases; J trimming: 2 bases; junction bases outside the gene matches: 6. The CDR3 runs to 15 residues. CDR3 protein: CASSSRRTGNYGYTF. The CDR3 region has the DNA TGTGCCAGCAGTTCACGACGGACAGGGAACTATGGCTACACCTTC.

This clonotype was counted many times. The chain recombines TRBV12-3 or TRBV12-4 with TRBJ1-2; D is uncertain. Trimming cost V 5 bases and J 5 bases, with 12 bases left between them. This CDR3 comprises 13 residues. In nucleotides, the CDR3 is TGTGCCAGCAGTCCCGGGGAGACGTATGGCTACACCTTC. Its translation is CASSPGETYGYTF.

This CDR3 is CASSLSGGGYTF. CDR3 coding DNA: TGTGCCAGCAGTTTGTCAGGCGGAGGCTACACCTTC. The chain recombines TRBV12-3 or TRBV12-4 with TRBJ1-2; D gene uncertain. V was trimmed by 3 bases and J by 8 bases, leaving 10 bases between them. The length of the CDR3 is 12 residues.

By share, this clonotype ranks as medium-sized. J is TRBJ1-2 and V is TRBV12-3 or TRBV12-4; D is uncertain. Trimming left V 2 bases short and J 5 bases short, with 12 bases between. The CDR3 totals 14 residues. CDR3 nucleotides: TGTGCCAGCAGTTTAAGCGATCTGGGATATGGCTACACCTTC. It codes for CASSLSDLGYGYTF.

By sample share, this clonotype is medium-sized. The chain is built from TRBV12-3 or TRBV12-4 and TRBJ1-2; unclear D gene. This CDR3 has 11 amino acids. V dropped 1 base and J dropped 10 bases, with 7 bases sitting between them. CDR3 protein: CASSLVGHYTF. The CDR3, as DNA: TGTGCCAGCAGTTTAGTCGGCCACTACACCTTC.

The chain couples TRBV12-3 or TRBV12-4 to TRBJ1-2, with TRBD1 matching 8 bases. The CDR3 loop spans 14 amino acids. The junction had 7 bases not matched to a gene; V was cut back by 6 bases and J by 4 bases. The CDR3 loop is CASRSTGASYGYTF. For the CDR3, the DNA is TGTGCCAGCAGATCGACAGGGGCAAGCTATGGCTACACCTTC.

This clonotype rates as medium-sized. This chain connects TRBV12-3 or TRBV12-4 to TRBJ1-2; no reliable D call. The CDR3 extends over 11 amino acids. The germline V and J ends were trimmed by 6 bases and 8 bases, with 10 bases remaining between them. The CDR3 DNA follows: TGTGCCAGCAGCCCCGCGGGCGGCTACACCTTC. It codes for CASSPAGGYTF.

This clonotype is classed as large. This CDR3 is CASSFASGYGYTF. The CDR3 nucleotides are TGTGCCAGCAGTTTCGCCAGTGGCTATGGCTACACCTTC. The chain combines TRBV12-3 or TRBV12-4 with TRBJ1-2; D is unclear. The V end was cut by 3 bases, the J end by 4 bases, with 9 bases between. This CDR3 region has 13 residues.

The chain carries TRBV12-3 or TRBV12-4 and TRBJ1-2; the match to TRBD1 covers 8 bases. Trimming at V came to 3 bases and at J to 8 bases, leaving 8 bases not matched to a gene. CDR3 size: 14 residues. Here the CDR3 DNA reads TGTGCCAGCAGTTTCCTGGACAGGGTTCGAGGCTACACCTTC. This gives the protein CASSFLDRVRGYTF.

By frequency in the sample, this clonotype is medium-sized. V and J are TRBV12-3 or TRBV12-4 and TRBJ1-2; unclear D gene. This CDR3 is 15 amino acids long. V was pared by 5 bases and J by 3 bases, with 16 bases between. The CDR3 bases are TGTGCCAGCAGTCCAGCGGTGGGTTTCTACTATGGCTACACCTTC. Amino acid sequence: CASSPAVGFYYGYTF.

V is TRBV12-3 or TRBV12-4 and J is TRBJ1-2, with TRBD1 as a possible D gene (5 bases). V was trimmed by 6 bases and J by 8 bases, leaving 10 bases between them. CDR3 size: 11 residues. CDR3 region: CASRQGGGYTF. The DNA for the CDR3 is TGTGCCAGCAGGCAGGGTGGCGGCTACACCTTC.

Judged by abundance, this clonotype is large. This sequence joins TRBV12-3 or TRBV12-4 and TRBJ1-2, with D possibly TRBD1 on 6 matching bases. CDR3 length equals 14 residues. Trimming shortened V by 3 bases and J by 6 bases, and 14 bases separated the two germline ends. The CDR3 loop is CASSFPGQPDGYTF. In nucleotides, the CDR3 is TGTGCCAGCAGTTTTCCCGGACAGCCGGATGGCTACACCTTC.

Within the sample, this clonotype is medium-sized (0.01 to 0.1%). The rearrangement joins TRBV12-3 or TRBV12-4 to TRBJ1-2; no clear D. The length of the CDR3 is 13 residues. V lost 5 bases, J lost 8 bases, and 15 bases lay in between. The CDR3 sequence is CASSMAEGMGYTF. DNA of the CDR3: TGTGCCAGCAGTATGGCGGAAGGGATGGGCTACACCTTC.

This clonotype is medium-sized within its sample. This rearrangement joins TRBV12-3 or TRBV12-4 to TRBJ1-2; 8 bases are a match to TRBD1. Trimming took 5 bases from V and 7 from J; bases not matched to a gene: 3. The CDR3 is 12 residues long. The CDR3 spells CASSGTGGGYTF. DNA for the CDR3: TGTGCCAGCAGTGGGACAGGCGGTGGCTACACCTTC.

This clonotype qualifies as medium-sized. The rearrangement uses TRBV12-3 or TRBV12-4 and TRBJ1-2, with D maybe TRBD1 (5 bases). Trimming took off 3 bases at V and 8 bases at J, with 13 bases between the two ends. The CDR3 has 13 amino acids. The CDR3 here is CASSFQGARGYTF. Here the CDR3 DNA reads TGTGCCAGCAGTTTCCAGGGAGCAAGGGGCTACACCTTC.

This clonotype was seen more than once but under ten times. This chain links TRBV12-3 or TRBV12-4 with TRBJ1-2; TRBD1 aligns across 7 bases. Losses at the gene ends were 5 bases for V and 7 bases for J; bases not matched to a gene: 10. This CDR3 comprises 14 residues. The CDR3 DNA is TGTGCCAGCAGTACACTCCGACAGGGAGGTGGCTACACCTTC. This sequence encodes CASSTLRQGGGYTF.

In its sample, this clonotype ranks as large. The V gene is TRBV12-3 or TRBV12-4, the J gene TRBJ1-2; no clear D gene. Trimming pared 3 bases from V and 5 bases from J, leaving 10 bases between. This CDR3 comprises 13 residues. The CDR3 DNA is TGTGCCAGCAGTTTGAGTGTGGCTTATGGCTACACCTTC. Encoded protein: CASSLSVAYGYTF.

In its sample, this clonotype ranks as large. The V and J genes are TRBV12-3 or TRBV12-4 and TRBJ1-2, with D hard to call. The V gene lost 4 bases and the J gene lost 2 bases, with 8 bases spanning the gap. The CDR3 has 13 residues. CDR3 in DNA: TGTGCCAGCAGTTACGGTCCCAACTATGGCTACACCTTC. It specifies CASSYGPNYGYTF.

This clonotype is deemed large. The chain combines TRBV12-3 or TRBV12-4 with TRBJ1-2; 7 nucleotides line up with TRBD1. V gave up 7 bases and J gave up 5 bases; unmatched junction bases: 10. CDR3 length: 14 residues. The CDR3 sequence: CASNAGTESYGYTF. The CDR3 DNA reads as TGTGCCAGCAATGCCGGGACAGAGTCTTATGGCTACACCTTC.

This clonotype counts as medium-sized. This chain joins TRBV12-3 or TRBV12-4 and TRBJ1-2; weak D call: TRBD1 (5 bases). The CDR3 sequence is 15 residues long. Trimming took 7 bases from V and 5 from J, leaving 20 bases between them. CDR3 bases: TGTGCCAGCACCTCTGAGAGGGGAGTAGAATATGGCTACACCTTC. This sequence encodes CASTSERGVEYGYTF.